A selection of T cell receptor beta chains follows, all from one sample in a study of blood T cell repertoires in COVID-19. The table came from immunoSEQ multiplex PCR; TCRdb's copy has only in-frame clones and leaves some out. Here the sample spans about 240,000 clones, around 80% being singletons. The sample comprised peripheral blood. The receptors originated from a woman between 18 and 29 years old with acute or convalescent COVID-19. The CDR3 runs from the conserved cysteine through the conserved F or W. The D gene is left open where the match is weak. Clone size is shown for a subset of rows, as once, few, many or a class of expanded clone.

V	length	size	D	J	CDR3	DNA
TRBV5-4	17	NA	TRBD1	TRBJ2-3	CASSVWVGKGATDTQYF	TGTGCCAGCAGCGTATGGGTCGGAAAGGGGGCTACAGATACGCAGTATTTT
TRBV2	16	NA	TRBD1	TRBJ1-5	CASSELKTGARQPQHF	TGTGCCAGCAGTGAACTTAAGACAGGGGCGAGGCAGCCCCAGCATTTT
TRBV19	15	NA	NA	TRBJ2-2	CASSISSSKSGELFF	TGTGCCAGTAGTATATCTTCTTCAAAGAGCGGGGAGCTGTTTTTT
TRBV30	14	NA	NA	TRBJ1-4	CAWRSGSTNEKLFF	TGTGCCTGGAGATCAGGGTCAACTAATGAAAAACTGTTTTTT
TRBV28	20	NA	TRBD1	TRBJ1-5	CASSSPTGGSGLGGNQPQHF	TGTGCCAGCAGTTCACCTACAGGGGGCTCTGGATTAGGGGGCAATCAGCCCCAGCATTTT
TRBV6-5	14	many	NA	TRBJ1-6	CASSYRDRNSPLHF	TGTGCCAGCAGTTACAGAGACAGAAATTCACCCCTCCACTTT
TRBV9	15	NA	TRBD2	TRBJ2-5	CASSVGLAGSETQYF	TGTGCCAGCAGCGTAGGACTAGCGGGTAGTGAGACCCAGTACTTC
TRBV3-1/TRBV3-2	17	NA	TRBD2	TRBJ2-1	CASSQGSPSGSLHEQFF	TGTGCCAGCAGCCAAGGGTCACCTAGCGGGAGTCTGCATGAGCAGTTCTTC
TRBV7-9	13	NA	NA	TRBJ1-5	CASSFEGNQPQHF	TGTGCCAGCAGCTTCGAGGGCAATCAGCCCCAGCATTTT
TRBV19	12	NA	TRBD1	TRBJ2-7	CASSRQGYEQYF	TGTGCCAGTAGTAGACAGGGATACGAGCAGTACTTC
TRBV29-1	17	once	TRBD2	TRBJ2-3	CSVEDPLAGEVTDTQYF	TGCAGCGTTGAAGACCCACTAGCGGGAGAAGTTACAGATACGCAGTATTTT
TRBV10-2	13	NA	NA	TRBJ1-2	CASSESEIYGYTF	TGCGCCAGCAGTGAGTCGGAGATCTATGGCTACACCTTC
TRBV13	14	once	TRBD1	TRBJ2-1	CASSTGTGGNEQFF	TGTGCCAGCAGCACCGGGACAGGCGGCAATGAGCAGTTCTTC
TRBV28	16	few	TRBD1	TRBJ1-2	CASSPPGTGVNYGYTF	TGTGCCAGCAGCCCCCCCGGGACAGGGGTTAACTATGGCTACACCTTC
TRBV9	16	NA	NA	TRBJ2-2	CASSAPEGINTGELFF	TGTGCCAGCAGCGCCCCGGAGGGGATAAACACCGGGGAGCTGTTTTTT
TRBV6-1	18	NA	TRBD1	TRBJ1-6	CASSEAKLTGIPNSPLHF	TGTGCCAGCAGTGAAGCGAAATTGACAGGGATCCCTAATTCACCCCTCCACTTT
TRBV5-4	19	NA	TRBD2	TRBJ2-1	CASSPEPLAGPGLPDEQFF	TGTGCCAGCAGCCCCGAACCCCTAGCGGGACCCGGGTTGCCCGATGAGCAGTTCTTC
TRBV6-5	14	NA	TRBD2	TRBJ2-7	CASSTMGLVPEQYF	TGTGCCAGCAGTACCATGGGACTAGTCCCCGAGCAGTACTTC